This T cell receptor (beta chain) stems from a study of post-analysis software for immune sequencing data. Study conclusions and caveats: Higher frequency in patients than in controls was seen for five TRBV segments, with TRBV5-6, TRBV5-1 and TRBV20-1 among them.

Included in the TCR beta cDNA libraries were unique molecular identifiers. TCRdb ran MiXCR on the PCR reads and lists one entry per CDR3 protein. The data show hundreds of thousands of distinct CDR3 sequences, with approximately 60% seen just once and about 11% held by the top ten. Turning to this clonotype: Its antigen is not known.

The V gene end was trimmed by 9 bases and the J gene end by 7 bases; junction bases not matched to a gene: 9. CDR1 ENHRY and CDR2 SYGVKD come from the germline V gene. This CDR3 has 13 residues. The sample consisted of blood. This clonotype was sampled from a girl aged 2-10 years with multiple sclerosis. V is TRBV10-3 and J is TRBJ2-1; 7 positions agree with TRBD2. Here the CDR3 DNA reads TGTGCCATAAAGGGAGGGACTCCTAATGAGCAGTTCTTC. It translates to CAIKGGTPNEQFF.